The sequence of this T cell receptor beta chain was determined in a study of PD-L1 blockade in urothelial cancer (dated by TCRdb to between 2016 and 2019). Looking at the study overall: Every patient began therapy around 2014 and was given atezolizumab 1,200 mg intravenously every 3 weeks. The study, an exploratory multi-omic analysis, examined somatic, immune and clinical correlates of response to PD-L1 blockade with atezolizumab in urothelial cancer. TCR sequencing covered pretreatment tumor samples and matched, serially collected peripheral blood taken before and after atezolizumab treatment. Blood samples were analyzed at two time points: 3 weeks after treatment start (second dose) and 6 weeks after treatment start. In the same patients who had TCR sequencing, pretreatment tumors also underwent whole exome sequencing and RNA sequencing. Durable clinical benefit was defined as progression-free survival longer than 6 months, and TCR features were also tested against progression-free and overall survival. Pretreatment blood TCR-seq was available for twenty-nine patients, at least one posttreatment blood collection was obtained for approximately 24 patients, and tumor TCR-seq was available for approximately 24 patients. An ECOG performance status of 0 or 1 was recorded for the patients, and 0 to 3 prior chemotherapy regimens had been received by the patients. About 90% of the roughly 30 patients were males with bladder-origin urothelial cancer, and about 60% of the roughly 30 reported a prior smoking history. Nine patients reached durable clinical benefit, while 20 patients did not. A median of 141,255 T cells and around 81,000 unique TCRs was obtained from blood samples, and a median clonality of around 0.072 was observed. Findings and caveats that apply to the study as a whole: Among patients with durable benefit, tumor-associated TCR clones showed greater expansion in peripheral blood 3 weeks after treatment started (n of about 20, p = 0.022). Because the sample size was small (n of about 29) and many exploratory analyses were performed, the results are intended to be hypothesis-generating. A pretreatment peripheral blood TCR clonality below the median was linked to improved progression-free and overall survival.

Synthetic TCR analog templates were spiked into each PCR to estimate absolute template abundance from read counts. The immunoSEQ assay used bias-controlled V and J gene primers to amplify TCRbeta CDR3 regions from genomic DNA. Rearranged TCRbeta segments were sequenced at approximately 20X coverage. Turning to the authors' computational methods: Clustering was used to correct sequencing errors, and CDR3s were annotated against IMGT to assign V, D and J genes. Only productive TCRbeta rearrangements were used in downstream analyses, excluding out-of-frame or stop-codon sequences. Clonality was computed as one minus Shannon entropy normalized by the log of the number of unique productive sequences. Clones differing between time points or between blood and tumor were identified by Fisher's exact test with Benjamini-Hochberg correction at adjusted p below 0.01. This is the immuneACCESS table as TCRdb keeps it, with only in-frame sequences that have V and J called. A part of the clones is gone; compared with another copy, unresolved V genes explain less than half, and the rest is unexplained. D and trimming were read from the DNA, whereas the V and J calls and clone size are those reported in that table. This sample is represented by more than 45,000 clones; 88% of them were singletons. The top ten clonotypes cover roughly 3.9% of the sample.

V has 5 bases trimmed and J has 1 base trimmed; junction bases matching no gene number 13. The CDR1 and CDR2 encoded by the germline V gene are MRHNA and SNTAGT. Taken from cysteine to phenylalanine, the CDR3 has 18 residues. The sequence is cut down to CDR3 DNA, 54 bases in frame from base 1. The cohort comprised fewer than 35 patients with locally advanced or metastatic urothelial carcinoma treated at Memorial Sloan Kettering on a trial protocol. Peripheral blood mononuclear cells were collected from each patient pretreatment and during treatment, giving between 1 and 8 total time points per patient. The Qiagen DNeasy Blood extraction kit was used to purify genomic DNA from total PBMCs and tumor samples. Collected pretreatment and during treatment, PBMCs were isolated and stored as previously described. Worth noting for this clone: The clone's antigen remains unknown. Base qualities are not provided; no much larger clone lies one nucleotide away.

This TCR derives from a man older than 75 with urothelial cancer. The V gene is TRBV6-4 and the J gene is TRBJ2-1; 8 junctional bases match TRBD1. The specimen comprised PBMCs, sampled around atezolizumab (anti-PD-L1) treatment. The CDR3 reads CASSFQGASDASYNEQFF. Here is the DNA: TGTGCCAGCAGTTTTCAGGGGGCCTCTGACGCATCCTACAATGAGCAGTTCTTC.